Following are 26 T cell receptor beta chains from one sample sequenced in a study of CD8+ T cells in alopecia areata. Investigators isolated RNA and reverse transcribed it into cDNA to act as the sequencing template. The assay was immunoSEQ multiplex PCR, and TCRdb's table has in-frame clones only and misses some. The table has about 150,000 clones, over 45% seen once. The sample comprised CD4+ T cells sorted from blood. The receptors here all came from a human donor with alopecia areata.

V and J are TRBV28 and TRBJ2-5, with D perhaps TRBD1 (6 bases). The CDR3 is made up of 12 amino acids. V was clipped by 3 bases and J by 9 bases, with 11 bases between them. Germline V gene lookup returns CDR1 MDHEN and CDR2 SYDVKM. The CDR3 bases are TGTGCCAGCAGTTTCTCAGACAGGTCCCAGTACTTC. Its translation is CASSFSDRSQYF.

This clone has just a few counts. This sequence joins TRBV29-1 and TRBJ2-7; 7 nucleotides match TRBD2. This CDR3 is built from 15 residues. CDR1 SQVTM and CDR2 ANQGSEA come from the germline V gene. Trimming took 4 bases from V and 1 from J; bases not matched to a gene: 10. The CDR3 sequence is CSVVWLAALSYEQYF. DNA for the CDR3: TGCAGCGTTGTTTGGCTAGCGGCACTATCCTACGAGCAGTACTTC.

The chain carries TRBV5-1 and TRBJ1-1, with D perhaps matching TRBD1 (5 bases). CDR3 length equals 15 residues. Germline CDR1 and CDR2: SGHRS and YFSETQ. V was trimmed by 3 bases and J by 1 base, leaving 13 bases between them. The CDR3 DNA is TGCGCCAGCAGCTCCTCAGGGTGGTGGAACACTGAAGCTTTCTTT. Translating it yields CASSSSGWWNTEAFF.

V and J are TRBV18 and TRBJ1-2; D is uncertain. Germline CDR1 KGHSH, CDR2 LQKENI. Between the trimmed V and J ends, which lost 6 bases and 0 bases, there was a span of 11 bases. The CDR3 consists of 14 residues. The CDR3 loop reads CASSDDLANYGYTF. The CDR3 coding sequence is TGTGCCAGCTCGGACGACCTAGCTAACTATGGCTACACCTTC.

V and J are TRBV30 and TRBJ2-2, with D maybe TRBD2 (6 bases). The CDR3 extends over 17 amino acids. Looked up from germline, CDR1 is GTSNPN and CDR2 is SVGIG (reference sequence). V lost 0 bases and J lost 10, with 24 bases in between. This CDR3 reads CAWSVRFLVAVNEELFF. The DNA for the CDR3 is TGTGCCTGGAGTGTACGTTTTTTGGTAGCGGTGAACGAGGAGCTGTTTTTT.

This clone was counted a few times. The CDR3 DNA follows: TGCGCCAGCAGCTTGGCGACAGTAAACACCGGGGAGCTGTTTTTT. It yields the protein CASSLATVNTGELFF. This chain uses TRBV5-1 with TRBJ2-2, with a weak D call TRBD1 (5 bases). Trimming left V 0 bases short and J 2 bases short, with 8 bases between. This CDR3 is 15 amino acids long. Germline V gene data show CDR1 as SGHRS and CDR2 as YFSETQ.

The CDR3 is CASSLASRGGTDTQYF. CDR3 bases: TGCGCCAGCAGCTTGGCCTCGCGGGGAGGCACAGATACGCAGTATTTT. The rearrangement links TRBV5-1 to TRBJ2-3; the D gene is possibly TRBD2 (6 bases). From germline, CDR1 is SGHRS and CDR2 YFSETQ. The ends were cut back, 0 bases at V and 1 base at J, with 12 bases in the middle. This CDR3 contains 16 residues.

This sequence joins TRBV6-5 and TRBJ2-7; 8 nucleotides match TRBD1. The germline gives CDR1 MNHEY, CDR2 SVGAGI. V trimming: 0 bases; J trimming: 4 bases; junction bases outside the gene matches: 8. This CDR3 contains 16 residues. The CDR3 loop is CASSYSLQGASYEQYF. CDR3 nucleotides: TGTGCCAGCAGTTACTCGCTCCAGGGGGCTTCGTACGAGCAGTACTTC.

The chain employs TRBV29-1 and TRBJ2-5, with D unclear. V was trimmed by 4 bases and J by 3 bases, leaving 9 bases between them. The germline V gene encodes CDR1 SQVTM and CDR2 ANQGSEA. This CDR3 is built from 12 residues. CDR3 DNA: TGCAGCGTTGCCACGGATAAAGAGACCCAGTACTTC. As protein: CSVATDKETQYF.

CDR3 protein: CASNPSSGGAYNEQFF. The CDR3 DNA follows: TGTGCCAGCAACCCTTCTAGCGGGGGGGCATACAATGAGCAGTTCTTC. The V gene is TRBV28, the J gene TRBJ2-1; 12 positions agree with TRBD2. Germline trimming cut 7 bases from V and 4 bases from J; bases unmatched to any gene: 8. This CDR3 region has 16 residues. Germline V gives CDR1 MDHEN, CDR2 SYDVKM.

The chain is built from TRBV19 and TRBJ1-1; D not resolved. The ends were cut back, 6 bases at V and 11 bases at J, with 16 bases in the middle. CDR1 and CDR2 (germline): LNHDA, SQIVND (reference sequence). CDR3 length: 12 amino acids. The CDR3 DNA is TGTGCCAGTAGCACTGGCGGGCCACTCGCTTTCTTT. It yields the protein CASSTGGPLAFF. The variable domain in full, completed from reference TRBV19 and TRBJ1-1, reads DGGITQSPKYLFRKEGQNVTLSCEQNLNHDAMYWYRQDPGQGLRLIYYSQIVNDFQKGDIAEGYSVSREKKESFPLTVTSAQKNPTAFYLCASSTGGPLAFFGQGTRLTVV.

CDR3 nucleotides: TGTGCCAGCAGCCCCGCGGGAGTAACAGATACGCAGTATTTT. Translated, it gives CASSPAGVTDTQYF. The chain carries TRBV14 and TRBJ2-3, with TRBD2 matching 7 bases. Per the germline V gene, CDR1 is SGHDN and CDR2 is FVKESK. There are 14 residues in the CDR3. J gave up 3 bases and V 4 bases, and 4 bases lay outside the gene matches.

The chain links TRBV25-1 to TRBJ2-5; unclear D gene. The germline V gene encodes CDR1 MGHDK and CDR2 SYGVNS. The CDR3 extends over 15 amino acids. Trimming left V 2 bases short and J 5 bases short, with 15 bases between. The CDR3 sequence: CASSERSRLRETQYF. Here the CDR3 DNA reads TGTGCCAGCAGTGAAAGGTCTCGGTTAAGGGAGACCCAGTACTTC.

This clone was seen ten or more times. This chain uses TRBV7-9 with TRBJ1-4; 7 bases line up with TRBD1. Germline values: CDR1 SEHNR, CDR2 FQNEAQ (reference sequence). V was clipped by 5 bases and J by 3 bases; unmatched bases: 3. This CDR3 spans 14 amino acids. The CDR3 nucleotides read TGTGCCAGCAGCAACGGACAGGCTAATGAAAAACTGTTTTTT. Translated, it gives CASSNGQANEKLFF.

CDR3 nucleotide sequence: TGTGCCAGCAGTTACTTGGGCGGCTACTCAGAGACCCAGTACTTC. This sequence encodes CASSYLGGYSETQYF. The chain recombines TRBV6-6 with TRBJ2-5, with D hard to call. Germline loops: CDR1 MNHNY, CDR2 SVGAGI (reference sequence). Trimming shortened V by 1 base and J by 4 bases, and 13 bases separated the two germline ends. The CDR3 spans 15 residues.

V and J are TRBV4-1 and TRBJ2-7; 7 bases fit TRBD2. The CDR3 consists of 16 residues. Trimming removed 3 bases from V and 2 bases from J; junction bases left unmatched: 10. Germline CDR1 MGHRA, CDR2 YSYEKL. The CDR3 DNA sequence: TGCGCCAGCAGCCAGTTCGAAGGAGCGGGGACCTACGAGCAGTACTTC. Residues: CASSQFEGAGTYEQYF.

CDR3 in DNA: TGTGCCTGGAGGCTATCCAGGGTGAGCTATGGCTACACCTTC. This encodes CAWRLSRVSYGYTF. This chain uses TRBV30 with TRBJ1-2, with a weak D call TRBD1 (5 bases). Trimming removed 3 bases from V and 4 bases from J, with 15 bases in between. Germline V gene lookup returns CDR1 GTSNPN and CDR2 SVGIG (reference sequence). The CDR3 spans 14 residues. The complete variable domain, with remaining parts taken from reference TRBV30 and TRBJ1-2, reads SQTIHQWPATLVQPVGSPLSLECTVEGTSNPNLYWYRQAAGRGLQLLFYSVGIGQISSEVPQNLSASRPQDRQFILSSKKLLLSDSGFYLCAWRLSRVSYGYTFGSGTRLTVV.

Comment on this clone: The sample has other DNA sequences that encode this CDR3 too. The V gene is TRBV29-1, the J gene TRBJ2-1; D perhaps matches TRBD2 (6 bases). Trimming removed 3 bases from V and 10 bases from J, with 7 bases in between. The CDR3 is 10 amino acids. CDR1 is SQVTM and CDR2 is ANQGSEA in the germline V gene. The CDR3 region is CSVDAGEQFF. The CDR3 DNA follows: TGCAGCGTTGATGCGGGGGAGCAGTTCTTC.

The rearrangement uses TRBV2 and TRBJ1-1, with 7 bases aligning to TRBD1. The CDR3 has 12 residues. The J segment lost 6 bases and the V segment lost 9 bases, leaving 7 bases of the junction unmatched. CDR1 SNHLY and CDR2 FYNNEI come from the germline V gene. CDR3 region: CARTTGLSEAFF. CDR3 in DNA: TGTGCCAGAACGACAGGGTTATCTGAAGCTTTCTTT.

The CDR3 here is CASSSSGNIDEQFF. The CDR3 DNA is TGTGCCAGCAGCTCTAGCGGGAATATAGATGAGCAGTTCTTC. The rearrangement uses TRBV9 and TRBJ2-1; 9 positions agree with TRBD2. The germline V gene has CDR1 SGDLS and CDR2 YYNGEE. With 4 bases clipped from V and 8 bases from J, the junction kept 7 bases outside the gene matches. This CDR3 is built from 14 residues.

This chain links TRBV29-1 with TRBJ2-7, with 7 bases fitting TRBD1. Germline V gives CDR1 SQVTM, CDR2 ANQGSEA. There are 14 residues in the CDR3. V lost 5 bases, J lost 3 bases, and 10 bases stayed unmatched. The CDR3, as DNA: TGCAGCGTTTCCTGGGACAGTCGAGGCTACGAGCAGTACTTC. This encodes CSVSWDSRGYEQYF.

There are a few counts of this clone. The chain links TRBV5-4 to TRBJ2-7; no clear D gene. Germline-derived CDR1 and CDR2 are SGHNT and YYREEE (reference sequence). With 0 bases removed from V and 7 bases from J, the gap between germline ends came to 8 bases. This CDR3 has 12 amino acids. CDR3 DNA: TGTGCCAGCAGCTTGGACAGATTGGAGCAGTACTTC. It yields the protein CASSLDRLEQYF. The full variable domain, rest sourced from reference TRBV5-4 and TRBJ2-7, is ETGVTQSPTHLIKTRGQQVTLRCSSQSGHNTVSWYQQALGQGPQFIFQYYREEENGRGNFPPRFSGLQFPNYSSELNVNALELDDSALYLCASSLDRLEQYFGPGTRLTVT.

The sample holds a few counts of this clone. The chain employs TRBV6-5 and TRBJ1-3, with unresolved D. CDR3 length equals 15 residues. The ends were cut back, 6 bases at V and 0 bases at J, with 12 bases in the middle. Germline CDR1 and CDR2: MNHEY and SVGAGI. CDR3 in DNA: TGTGCCAGCAGCGCCGGGCGTTCCTCTGGAAACACCATATATTTT. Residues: CASSAGRSSGNTIYF.

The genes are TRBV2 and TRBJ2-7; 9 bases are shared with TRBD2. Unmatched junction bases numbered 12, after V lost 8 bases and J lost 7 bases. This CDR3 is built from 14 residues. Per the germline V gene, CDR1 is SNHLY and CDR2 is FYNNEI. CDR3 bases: TGTGCCAGCCGATACGGGACTAGCAGACCAGAGCAGTACTTC. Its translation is CASRYGTSRPEQYF. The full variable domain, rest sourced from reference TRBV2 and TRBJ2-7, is EPEVTQTPSHQVTQMGQEVILRCVPISNHLYFYWYRQILGQKVEFLVSFYNNEISEKSEIFDDQFSVERPDGSNFTLKIRSTKLEDSAMYFCASRYGTSRPEQYFGPGTRLTVT.

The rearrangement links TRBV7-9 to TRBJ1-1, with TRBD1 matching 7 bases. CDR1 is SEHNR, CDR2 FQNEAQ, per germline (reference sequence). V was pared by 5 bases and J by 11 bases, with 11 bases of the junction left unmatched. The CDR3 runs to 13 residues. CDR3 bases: TGTGCCAGCAGCCCCCGGGAGACAGGGAGCGCTTTCTTT. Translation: CASSPRETGSAFF. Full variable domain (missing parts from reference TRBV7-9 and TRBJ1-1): DTGVSQNPRHKITKRGQNVTFRCDPISEHNRLYWYRQTLGQGPEFLTYFQNEAQLEKSRLLSDRFSAERPKGSFSTLEIQRTEQGDSAMYLCASSPRETGSAFFGQGTRLTVV.

In DNA form, the CDR3 reads TGCAGCGTTGAAGCCGGGACAGCTAACTATGGCTACACCTTC. Its protein is CSVEAGTANYGYTF. The chain couples TRBV29-1 to TRBJ1-2, with 7 nucleotides matching TRBD1. CDR3 size: 14 residues. The germline V gene has CDR1 SQVTM and CDR2 ANQGSEA. V was clipped by 1 base and J by 0 bases; unmatched bases: 2.